The sequence of this T cell receptor (beta chain) was determined in a study of OX40 agonist ivuxolimab in advanced cancers. About the research overall: The diagnoses of dose-escalation patients were hepatocellular carcinoma, melanoma, renal cell or head and neck cancer. Study-level results: In CD8+ T cells, expanded clones were on average more numerous than in CD4+. With doses of 0.1-3.0 mg/kg, partial responders showed among the lowest clonal expansion.

Profiling relied on immunoSEQ multiplex PCR, and the TCRdb table lists in-frame clones only, not all of them. Here the sample spans roughly 70,000 clones, around 90% being singletons. The V end lost 2 bases, the J end lost 0 bases, and 9 bases lay between the germline ends. Germline CDR1 SGHRS, CDR2 YFSETQ. The CDR3 has 15 amino acids. On this clone: What it binds is unknown.

V is TRBV5-1 and J is TRBJ2-1; tentatively, D is TRBD2 (5 bases). The sample here was CD4+ or CD8+ T cells sorted from blood, taken in a trial of the OX40 agonist ivuxolimab. The TCR sequence derives from an adult with an advanced solid tumor such as melanoma, head and neck, liver or kidney cancer. In DNA form, the CDR3 reads TGCGCCAGCAGCTTTGAGGGAAACTCCTACAATGAGCAGTTCTTC. Its protein is CASSFEGNSYNEQFF.